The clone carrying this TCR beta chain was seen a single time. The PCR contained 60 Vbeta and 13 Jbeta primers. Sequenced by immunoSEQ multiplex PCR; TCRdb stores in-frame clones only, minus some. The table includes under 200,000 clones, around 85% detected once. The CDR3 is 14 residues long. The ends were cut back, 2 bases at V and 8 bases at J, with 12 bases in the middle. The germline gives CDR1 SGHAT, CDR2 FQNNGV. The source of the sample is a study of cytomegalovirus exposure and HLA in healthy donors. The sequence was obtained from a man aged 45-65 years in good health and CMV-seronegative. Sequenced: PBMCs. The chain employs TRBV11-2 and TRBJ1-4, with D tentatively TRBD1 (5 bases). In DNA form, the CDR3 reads TGTGCCAGCAGCTTATTGCGGGGCGGAGAAAAACTGTTTTTT. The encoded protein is CASSLLRGGEKLFF.